What follows are 30 T cell receptor beta chains derived from one specimen sequenced in a study of a mutant IDH1 vaccine in newly diagnosed glioma. Regarding time point: week 47, end of study. Each dose delivered 300 ug of mutant IDH1 20-mer peptide subcutaneously with imiquimod. Their recognized antigens are unknown. Sequenced by immunoSEQ multiplex PCR; TCRdb stores in-frame clones only, minus some. The table includes roughly 56,000 clones, over 70% detected once. Sample: PBMCs, taken from a glioma patient whose treatment included an IDH1 peptide vaccine. The receptors derive from a man aged 45-65 years with glioma.

V and J are TRBV2 and TRBJ2-5, with TRBD1 as a possible D gene (6 bases). The ends were cut back, 3 bases at V and 4 bases at J, with 6 bases in the middle. The CDR3 is 12 amino acids. CDR1 and CDR2 from the germline V gene are SNHLY and FYNNEI. The CDR3 sequence: CASSDRGETQYF. CDR3 DNA sequence: TGTGCCAGCAGTGACAGGGGAGAGACCCAGTACTTC.

This clone was seen a few times. DNA for the CDR3: TGTGCCAGCAGCCCGGGAAGCGGGGGTCGAGCTTTCTTT. Translated: CASSPGSGGRAFF. The V gene is TRBV7-9, the J gene TRBJ1-1, with D possibly matching TRBD1 (5 bases). This CDR3 has 13 amino acids. Trimming removed 5 bases from V and 10 bases from J, with 17 bases in between. Germline V gene lookup returns CDR1 SEHNR and CDR2 FQNEAQ (reference sequence).

The V gene is TRBV4-1, the J gene TRBJ2-5, with D perhaps TRBD1 or TRBD2 (5 bases each). The CDR3 covers 14 residues. CDR1 is MGHRA, CDR2 YSYEKL, per germline. Trimming took off 2 bases at V and 4 bases at J, with 11 bases between the two ends. CDR3 DNA sequence: TGCGCCAGCAGCCAAAGGGCTGGGACAGAGACCCAGTACTTC. Encoded protein: CASSQRAGTETQYF.

The CDR3 DNA is TGTGCCAGCAGCTTAGTAGCCAGCGCTGTCGAAAAACTGTTTTTT. Translated: CASSLVASAVEKLFF. The gene calls are TRBV7-9 and TRBJ1-4; D is unclear. The CDR3 is 15 residues long. V was pared by 1 base and J by 8 bases, with 14 bases between. Germline loops: CDR1 SEHNR, CDR2 FQNEAQ (reference sequence).

This chain uses TRBV19 with TRBJ2-1, with TRBD1 matching over 7 bases. After removal of 5 bases from V and 10 bases from J, the junction contained 5 bases not matched to a gene. CDR1 is LNHDA, CDR2 SQIVND, per germline (reference sequence). The CDR3 contains 12 residues. This CDR3 reads CASSFQGQEQFF. CDR3 coding DNA: TGTGCCAGTAGTTTCCAGGGACAGGAGCAGTTCTTC.

This clone was counted between two and nine times. The rearrangement links TRBV2 to TRBJ1-1; possible D gene TRBD1, 5 bases. V lost 7 bases, J lost 1 base, and 13 bases lay in between. CDR3 length equals 14 residues. Germline V gene sequence: CDR1 SNHLY, CDR2 FYNNEI. CDR3 sequence reads: CASTVGTENTEAFF. CDR3 nucleotide sequence: TGTGCCAGCACCGTGGGGACGGAGAACACTGAAGCTTTCTTT.

The chain carries TRBV18 and TRBJ1-5, with TRBD1 matching 7 bases. V was clipped by 4 bases and J by 3 bases; unmatched bases: 3. Germline CDR1 reads KGHSH; CDR2 reads LQKENI. The CDR3 runs 14 residues. CDR3 protein: CASSRGTDNQPQHF. In DNA form, the CDR3 reads TGTGCCAGCTCACGGGGGACAGACAATCAGCCCCAGCATTTT.

This chain links TRBV6-6 with TRBJ1-4; tentative D call: TRBD1 (5 bases). Per the germline V gene, CDR1 is MNHNY and CDR2 is SVGAGI (reference sequence). The CDR3 totals 16 residues. Trimming shortened V by 5 bases and J by 7 bases, and 20 bases separated the two germline ends. CDR3 sequence reads: CASSTRGGDLPEKLFF. In nucleotides, the CDR3 is TGTGCCAGCAGTACCCGTGGGGGAGACCTTCCTGAAAAACTGTTTTTT.

The J gene is TRBJ2-5, the V gene TRBV5-6; TRBD1 matches at 11 bases. The end of the DNA fits TRBJ2-7 better, so the J call may be wrong. From germline, CDR1 is SGHDT and CDR2 YYEEEE. There are 14 residues in the CDR3. The CDR3, as DNA: TGTGCCAGCAGGGGGACAGGGGGCTCCTACGAGCAGTACTTC. This encodes CASRGTGGSYEQYF.

This chain connects TRBV15 to TRBJ1-3; D not resolved. Trimming stripped 2 bases from V and 7 bases from J, with 21 bases between. Germline assignment: CDR1 LNHNV and CDR2 YYDKDF (reference sequence). This CDR3 contains 17 residues. CDR3 nucleotides: TGTGCCACCAGCAGAAGCGACACCTTAAGAGTTAGGAACACCATATATTTT. This encodes CATSRSDTLRVRNTIYF. Drawing the rest from reference TRBV15 and TRBJ1-3, the complete variable domain is DAMVIQNPRYQVTQFGKPVTLSCSQTLNHNVMYWYQQKSSQAPKLLFHYYDKDFNNEADTPDNFQSRRPNTSFCFLDIRSPGLGDTAMYLCATSRSDTLRVRNTIYFGEGSWLTVV.

This clone showed up just a few times. The J gene is TRBJ1-1, the V gene TRBV7-9; tentatively, D is TRBD1 (6 bases). Trimming removed 3 bases at V and 6 bases at J, with 17 bases between. The CDR3 runs to 15 residues. CDR1 is SEHNR and CDR2 is FQNEAQ in the germline V gene (reference sequence). In DNA, the CDR3 is TGTGCCAGCAGCTTGGCCGGGATGGAGGGGGCTGAAGCTTTCTTT. Translation gives CASSLAGMEGAEAFF.

The chain couples TRBV9 to TRBJ2-7; D is ambiguous. The CDR3 has 15 amino acids. Between the trimmed V and J ends, which lost 2 bases and 3 bases, there was a span of 15 bases. Germline CDR1 reads SGDLS; CDR2 reads YYNGEE. The CDR3 bases are TGTGCCAGCAGCGTCACAGCCTCGGGTCTCTACGAGCAGTACTTC. Its translation: CASSVTASGLYEQYF.

This sequence joins TRBV5-4 and TRBJ1-1; D is unresolved. This CDR3 spans 15 amino acids. CDR1 and CDR2 (germline): SGHNT, YYREEE (reference sequence). Trimming stripped 4 bases from V and 2 bases from J, with 15 bases between. CDR3 bases: TGTGCCAGCAGCCGCGGACGGGAGGTCAACACTGAAGCTTTCTTT. Residues: CASSRGREVNTEAFF.

V is TRBV30 and J is TRBJ1-4; 8 nucleotides align to TRBD1. From germline, CDR1 is GTSNPN and CDR2 SVGIG (reference sequence). This CDR3 comprises 15 residues. V lost 2 bases and J lost 8; bases outside the gene matches: 10. This CDR3 reads CAWSLGQGLGEKLFF. For the CDR3, the DNA is TGTGCCTGGAGTCTTGGACAGGGCCTAGGGGAAAAACTGTTTTTT. The whole variable domain, filled in from reference TRBV30 and TRBJ1-4, reads SQTIHQWPATLVQPVGSPLSLECTVEGTSNPNLYWYRQAAGRGLQLLFYSVGIGQISSEVPQNLSASRPQDRQFILSSKKLLLSDSGFYLCAWSLGQGLGEKLFFGSGTQLSVL.

The chain recombines TRBV30 with TRBJ1-5, with D possibly matching TRBD1 (5 bases). The germline V gene has CDR1 GTSNPN and CDR2 SVGIG (reference sequence). The ends were cut back, 2 bases at V and 2 bases at J, with 7 bases in the middle. The CDR3 is 13 residues long. CDR3 bases: TGTGCCTGGAGTAAAGGGGGCAATCAGCCCCAGCATTTT. Its translation: CAWSKGGNQPQHF.

The rearrangement uses TRBV9 and TRBJ2-7; TRBD1 aligns across 7 bases. J gave up 0 bases and V 4 bases, and 7 bases lay outside the gene matches. This CDR3 is 15 amino acids long. Germline assignment: CDR1 SGDLS and CDR2 YYNGEE. The CDR3 loop reads CASSFRGTDSYEQYF. The CDR3 bases are TGTGCCAGCAGCTTCCGAGGGACAGACTCCTACGAGCAGTACTTC. Variable domain in full (rest from reference TRBV9 and TRBJ2-7): DSGVTQTPKHLITATGQRVTLRCSPRSGDLSVYWYQQSLDQGLQFLIQYYNGEERAKGNILERFSAQQFPDLHSELNLSSLELGDSALYFCASSFRGTDSYEQYFGPGTRLTVT.

V usage is TRBV30 and J usage is TRBJ1-5, with D possibly being TRBD1 (5 bases). The CDR3 has 15 residues. Germline assignment: CDR1 GTSNPN and CDR2 SVGIG (reference sequence). V was clipped by 3 bases and J by 0 bases, with 12 bases between them. Written as DNA, the CDR3 is TGTGCCTGGAGGCCCGACGGGACTAGCAATCAGCCCCAGCATTTT. Amino acid sequence: CAWRPDGTSNQPQHF.

The chain combines TRBV5-6 with TRBJ1-6, with D perhaps TRBD1 (6 bases). CDR1 SGHDT and CDR2 YYEEEE come from the germline V gene. V lost 4 bases and J lost 10, with 18 bases in between. The CDR3 runs 15 residues. CDR3: CASSKGGGLRSPLHF. CDR3 DNA: TGTGCCAGCAGCAAAGGGGGGGGGTTGAGGTCACCCCTCCACTTT. The full variable domain, rest sourced from reference TRBV5-6 and TRBJ1-6, is DAGVTQSPTHLIKTRGQQVTLRCSPKSGHDTVSWYQQALGQGPQFIFQYYEEEERQRGNFPDRFSGHQFPNYSSELNVNALLLGDSALYLCASSKGGGLRSPLHFGNGTRLTVT.

The V gene is TRBV5-1, the J gene TRBJ2-6; D not resolved. CDR1 is SGHRS, CDR2 YFSETQ, per germline. Trimming stripped 0 bases from V and 4 bases from J, with 11 bases between. This CDR3 comprises 16 residues. The CDR3 DNA reads as TGCGCCAGCAGCTTGGAGGCAGTCTCGGGGGCCAACGTCCTGACTTTC. The encoded protein is CASSLEAVSGANVLTF. The whole variable domain, filled in from reference TRBV5-1 and TRBJ2-6, reads KAGVTQTPRYLIKTRGQQVTLSCSPISGHRSVSWYQQTPGQGLQFLFEYFSETQRNKGNFPGRFSGRQFSNSRSEMNVSTLELGDSALYLCASSLEAVSGANVLTFGAGSRLTVL.

This chain uses TRBV30 with TRBJ2-2, with D maybe TRBD1 (6 bases). Germline V gene sequence: CDR1 GTSNPN, CDR2 SVGIG (reference sequence). CDR3 length: 14 amino acids. Trimming removed 5 bases from V and 4 bases from J, with 14 bases in between. CDR3 in amino acids: CAWLWGTTTGELFF. CDR3 in DNA: TGTGCCTGGTTGTGGGGGACAACCACCGGGGAGCTGTTTTTT.

The genes are TRBV6-6 and TRBJ2-5; D assignment may be TRBD1 or TRBD2 (5 bases each). This CDR3 contains 13 residues. V dropped 8 bases and J dropped 8 bases, with 18 bases sitting between them. Germline V CDR1 and CDR2: MNHNY, SVGAGI (reference sequence). Written as DNA, the CDR3 is TGTGCCAGCGGGACGTCAGGGAAGGGAACCCAGTACTTC. It codes for CASGTSGKGTQYF.

The chain has TRBV15 and TRBJ2-3; no definite D call. V was pared by 11 bases and J by 2 bases, with 17 bases between. Germline CDR1 reads LNHNV; CDR2 reads YYDKDF (reference sequence). The CDR3 extends over 14 amino acids. The CDR3 nucleotides read TGTGCCGCGCGTCCGGGCCGGATCACAGATACGCAGTATTTT. It specifies CAARPGRITDTQYF.

The rearrangement joins TRBV7-2 to TRBJ2-3; D is possibly TRBD1 (6 bases). CDR3 length: 15 residues. The germline gives CDR1 SGHTA, CDR2 FQGNSA. Trimming left V 4 bases short and J 1 base short, with 12 bases between. In DNA form, the CDR3 reads TGTGCCAGCAGCTCCAACAGGGTCGGCACAGATACGCAGTATTTT. Protein product: CASSSNRVGTDTQYF.

This clone was seen more than once but under ten times. This rearrangement joins TRBV30 to TRBJ1-2; maybe TRBD1 (5 bases). This CDR3 spans 12 amino acids. Germline CDR1 reads GTSNPN; CDR2 reads SVGIG (reference sequence). With 2 bases removed from V and 3 bases from J, the gap between germline ends came to 7 bases. This chain's CDR3 is CAWSRQYYGYTF. In nucleotides, the CDR3 is TGTGCCTGGAGTAGACAGTACTATGGCTACACCTTC.

The V and J genes are TRBV30 and TRBJ2-1; D tentatively reads TRBD1 or TRBD2 (6 bases each). The CDR3 runs to 12 residues. V gave up 2 bases and J gave up 10 bases, with 12 bases separating them. Germline CDR1 and CDR2: GTSNPN and SVGIG (reference sequence). CDR3 DNA: TGTGCCTGGAGTCTCTCGGGGGCAGAGCAGTTCTTC. It specifies CAWSLSGAEQFF.

V and J are TRBV18 and TRBJ1-1; 7 bases line up with TRBD1. V shed 2 bases and J 3 bases; nucleotides not matched to a gene: 9. The CDR3 totals 16 residues. The germline V gene has CDR1 KGHSH and CDR2 LQKENI. The DNA of the CDR3 is TGTGCCAGCTCACCAACAGGGGTTGGGGTGCACACTGAAGCTTTCTTT. Its protein is CASSPTGVGVHTEAFF. Full variable domain (outside the CDR3, taken from reference TRBV18 and TRBJ1-1): NAGVMQNPRHLVRRRGQEARLRCSPMKGHSHVYWYRQLPEEGLKFMVYLQKENIIDESGMPKERFSAEFPKEGPSILRIQQVVRGDSAAYFCASSPTGVGVHTEAFFGQGTRLTVV.

The V gene is TRBV27, the J gene TRBJ2-6; D unclear. Trimming left V 4 bases short and J 2 bases short, with 3 bases between. Germline V lookup: CDR1 MNHEY, CDR2 SMNVEV (reference sequence). This CDR3 region has 13 residues. The CDR3 region is CASSSPGANVLTF. For the CDR3, the DNA is TGTGCCAGCAGTTCCCCTGGGGCCAACGTCCTGACTTTC. The full variable domain, completed using reference TRBV27 and TRBJ2-6, is EAQVTQNPRYLITVTGKKLTVTCSQNMNHEYMSWYRQDPGLGLRQIYYSMNVEVTDKGDVPEGYKVSRKEKRNFPLILESPSPNQTSLYFCASSSPGANVLTFGAGSRLTVL.

The chain joins TRBV19 to TRBJ2-1; D ambiguous. Trimming took 3 bases from V and 10 from J, leaving 13 bases between them. The germline CDR1 and CDR2 sequences are LNHDA and SQIVND (reference sequence). The CDR3 totals 13 residues. The CDR3 loop is CASSMSDSGEQFF. The DNA for the CDR3 is TGTGCCAGTAGTATGAGTGACTCTGGCGAGCAGTTCTTC.

The V gene is TRBV7-2, the J gene TRBJ2-7, with D tentatively TRBD1 or TRBD2 (5 bases each). V dropped 5 bases and J dropped 1 base, with 21 bases sitting between them. Germline assignment: CDR1 SGHTA and CDR2 FQGNSA. The CDR3 extends over 17 amino acids. The CDR3 bases are TGTGCCAGCAGCCAACGAGCCGGGACGGCCCCTTCCTACGAGCAGTACTTC. Amino acid sequence: CASSQRAGTAPSYEQYF. Based on the CDR3 plus reference TRBV7-2 and TRBJ2-7, the full variable domain is GAGVSQSPSNKVTEKGKDVELRCDPISGHTALYWYRQSLGQGLEFLIYFQGNSAPDKSGLPSDRFSAERTGGSVSTLTIQRTQQEDSAVYLCASSQRAGTAPSYEQYFGPGTRLTVT.

The chain carries TRBV2 and TRBJ2-5; D is tentatively TRBD1 or TRBD2 (5 bases each). Per germline, CDR1 SNHLY and CDR2 FYNNEI. This CDR3 comprises 14 residues. V lost 5 bases and J lost 1, with 11 bases in between. CDR3 nucleotide sequence: TGTGCCAGCAGTTACGAGGGGACCCAAGAGACCCAGTACTTC. Translation gives CASSYEGTQETQYF.